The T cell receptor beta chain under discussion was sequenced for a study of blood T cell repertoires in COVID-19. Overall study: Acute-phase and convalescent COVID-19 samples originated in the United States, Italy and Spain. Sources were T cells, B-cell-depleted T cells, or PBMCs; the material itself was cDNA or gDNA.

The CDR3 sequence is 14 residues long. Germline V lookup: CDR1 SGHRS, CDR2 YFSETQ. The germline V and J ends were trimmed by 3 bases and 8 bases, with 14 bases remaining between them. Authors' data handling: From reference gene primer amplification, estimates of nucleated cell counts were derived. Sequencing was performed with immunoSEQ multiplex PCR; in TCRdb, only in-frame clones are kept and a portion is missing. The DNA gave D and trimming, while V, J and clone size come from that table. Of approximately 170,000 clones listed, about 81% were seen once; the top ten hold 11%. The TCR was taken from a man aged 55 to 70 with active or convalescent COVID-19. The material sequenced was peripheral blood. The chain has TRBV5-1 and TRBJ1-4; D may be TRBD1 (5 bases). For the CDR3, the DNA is TGCGCCAGCAGCTCGCAGGGTCTGTACGAAAAACTGTTTTTT. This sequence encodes CASSSQGLYEKLFF.